This entry lists 15 T cell receptor beta chains sequenced from one sample in a study of blood T cell repertoires in COVID-19. Method: immunoSEQ multiplex PCR; TCRdb's copy keeps in-frame clones and lacks some. Among around 300,000 clones, 89% were seen once, and the ten largest hold about 0.94%. Sequenced sample: peripheral blood. Receptors were obtained from a middle-aged woman who had recovered from COVID-19.

V is TRBV4-1 and J is TRBJ2-5, with 15 bases fitting TRBD2. Germline V gives CDR1 MGHRA, CDR2 YSYEKL. The CDR3 loop spans 21 amino acids. Trimming at V came to 3 bases and at J to 1 base, leaving 15 bases not matched to a gene. CDR3 loop: CASSQQGLAGGSLGGQETQYF. CDR3 bases: TGCGCCAGCAGCCAGCAGGGACTAGCGGGAGGTTCATTGGGAGGCCAAGAGACCCAGTACTTC.

The chain uses TRBV6-5 and TRBJ2-7; tentative D call: TRBD2 (6 bases). V lost 2 bases and J lost 2, with 13 bases in between. Germline loops: CDR1 MNHEY, CDR2 SVGAGI. The CDR3 consists of 15 residues. CDR3 loop: CASSYGGDPTYEQYF. For the CDR3, the DNA is TGTGCCAGCAGTTACGGAGGGGATCCAACCTACGAGCAGTACTTC.

The chain carries TRBV3-1 (or the pseudogene TRBV3-2) and TRBJ1-6, with D possibly TRBD1 on 5 matching bases. This CDR3 region has 14 residues. Trimming left V 1 base short and J 9 bases short, with 10 bases between. Germline CDR1 is LGHDT and CDR2 is YNNKEL (reference sequence). CDR3 residues: CASSQAQEGSPLHF. The CDR3 DNA follows: TGTGCCAGCAGCCAAGCACAGGAAGGTTCACCCCTCCACTTT.

The rearrangement joins TRBV27 to TRBJ2-7, with D tentatively TRBD1 (6 bases). Between the trimmed V and J ends, which lost 5 bases and 5 bases, there was a span of 13 bases. This CDR3 comprises 13 residues. CDR1 and CDR2 from the germline V gene are MNHEY and SMNVEV (reference sequence). Here the CDR3 reads CASSTNRDHEQYF. The CDR3 coding sequence is TGTGCCAGCAGTACGAACAGGGACCACGAGCAGTACTTC.

V and J are TRBV3-1 (or the pseudogene TRBV3-2) and TRBJ2-3, with 7 bases aligning to TRBD2. With V trimmed by 1 base and J by 4 bases, 8 bases remained unmatched. The germline V gene encodes CDR1 LGHDT and CDR2 YNNKEL (reference sequence). CDR3 length: 16 amino acids. The CDR3 protein is CASSQGGGGPPDTQYF. The CDR3 DNA is TGTGCCAGCAGCCAAGGGGGGGGAGGGCCTCCAGATACGCAGTATTTT.

Only a few counts were recorded for this clone. V is TRBV6-5 and J is TRBJ1-5, with a possible D match to TRBD1 (5 bases). This CDR3 comprises 14 residues. Germline values: CDR1 MNHEY, CDR2 SVGAGI. The V end was cut by 8 bases, the J end by 2 bases, with 13 bases between. Written as DNA, the CDR3 is TGTGCCAGCCGCAGGGTAGAGGGCAATCAGCCCCAGCATTTT. Protein sequence: CASRRVEGNQPQHF.

This clone was seen more than once but under ten times. The V and J genes are TRBV27 and TRBJ2-7, with 11 bases that match TRBD2. Trimming removed 4 bases from V and 9 bases from J; junction bases left unmatched: 8. Germline CDR1 MNHEY, CDR2 SMNVEV (reference sequence). CDR3 size: 14 residues. CDR3 in amino acids: CASSSPGLAVGQYF. CDR3 nucleotide sequence: TGTGCCAGCAGTTCCCCGGGACTAGCGGTGGGGCAGTACTTC.

This chain uses TRBV29-1 with TRBJ2-1, with D perhaps TRBD2 (5 bases). This CDR3 is built from 12 residues. Between the trimmed V and J ends, which lost 6 bases and 0 bases, there was a span of 6 bases. CDR1 is SQVTM, CDR2 ANQGSEA, per germline. Here the CDR3 reads CSVGLSYNEQFF. The DNA for the CDR3 is TGCAGCGTCGGACTCTCCTACAATGAGCAGTTCTTC.

This clone was detected once. The genes are TRBV3-1 (or the pseudogene TRBV3-2) and TRBJ2-2, with 9 nucleotides matching TRBD1. This CDR3 has 16 amino acids. CDR1 and CDR2 from the germline V gene are LGHDT and YNNKEL (reference sequence). The junction had 7 bases not matched to a gene; V was cut back by 4 bases and J by 4 bases. CDR3 in DNA: TGTGCCAGCAGCCCACGGGACAGGGAGGGCACCGGGGAGCTGTTTTTT. Translating gives CASSPRDREGTGELFF.

The chain couples TRBV30 to TRBJ2-1; 8 bases line up with TRBD2. V trimming: 0 bases; J trimming: 3 bases; junction bases outside the gene matches: 7. This CDR3 region has 16 residues. Germline loops: CDR1 GTSNPN, CDR2 SVGIG (reference sequence). The chain's CDR3 is CAWSVRAGGHYNEQFF. The CDR3 DNA follows: TGTGCCTGGAGTGTACGGGCGGGAGGTCACTACAATGAGCAGTTCTTC.

CDR3 nucleotide sequence: TGTGCCAGTACCGCAGGGGGGAACACTGAAGCTTTCTTT. It specifies CASTAGGNTEAFF. J is TRBJ1-1 and V is TRBV19; 7 bases are shared with TRBD1. The V and J ends lost 7 bases and 1 base, in that order; junction bases with no gene match: 3. Germline V lookup: CDR1 LNHDA, CDR2 SQIVND (reference sequence). This CDR3 is 13 amino acids long.

In this sample, this clone turned up once. The chain uses TRBV19 and TRBJ2-3; the match to TRBD2 covers 11 bases. The CDR3 length is 17 residues. From germline, CDR1 is LNHDA and CDR2 SQIVND (reference sequence). The V segment lost 4 bases and the J segment 10 bases; nucleotides outside the gene matches: 16. Here the CDR3 reads CASSTSGTSGPSRAQYF. Written as DNA, the CDR3 is TGTGCCAGTAGTACCTCAGGGACTAGCGGCCCGTCTAGGGCGCAGTATTTT.

The chain is built from TRBV30 and TRBJ1-2; D gene uncertain. Trimming left V 1 base short and J 4 bases short, with 10 bases between. The CDR3 runs to 13 residues. In germline, CDR1 is GTSNPN, CDR2 SVGIG (reference sequence). The CDR3 DNA is TGTGCCTGGAGTGATGTATTGCGCTATGGCTACACCTTC. Protein: CAWSDVLRYGYTF.

CDR3 amino acids: CASSLPGSLEDTQYF. The CDR3 region has the DNA TGTGCCAGCAGTTTGCCCGGGAGTCTGGAAGATACGCAGTATTTT. The gene calls are TRBV28 and TRBJ2-3; D might be TRBD2 (6 bases). Germline assignment: CDR1 MDHEN and CDR2 SYDVKM. The CDR3 sequence is 15 residues long. V lost 3 bases, J lost 5 bases, and 15 bases lay in between. The full variable domain, in which reference TRBV28 and TRBJ2-3 provide the parts outside the CDR3, is DVKVTQSSRYLVKRTGEKVFLECVQDMDHENMFWYRQDPGLGLRLIYFSYDVKMKEKGDIPEGYSVSREKKERFSLILESASTNQTSMYLCASSLPGSLEDTQYFGPGTRLTVL.

The gene calls are TRBV19 and TRBJ1-2; 7 bases are a match to TRBD1. Germline V gene data show CDR1 as LNHDA and CDR2 as SQIVND (reference sequence). CDR3 size: 16 residues. Trimming removed 4 bases from V and 0 bases from J; junction bases left unmatched: 8. The CDR3 coding sequence is TGTGCCAGTAGTAAGACGACAGGGCTTACTAACTATGGCTACACCTTC. Amino acid sequence: CASSKTTGLTNYGYTF.